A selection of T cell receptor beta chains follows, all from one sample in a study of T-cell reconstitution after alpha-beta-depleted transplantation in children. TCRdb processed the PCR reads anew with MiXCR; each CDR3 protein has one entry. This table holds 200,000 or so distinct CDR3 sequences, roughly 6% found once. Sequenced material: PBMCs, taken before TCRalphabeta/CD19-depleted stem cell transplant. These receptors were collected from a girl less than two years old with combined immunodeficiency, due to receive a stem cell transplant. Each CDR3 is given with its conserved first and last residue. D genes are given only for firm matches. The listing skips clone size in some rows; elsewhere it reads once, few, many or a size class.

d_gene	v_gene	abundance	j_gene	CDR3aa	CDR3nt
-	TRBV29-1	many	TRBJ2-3	CSATPGSTDTQYF	TGCAGCGCGACGCCCGGGAGCACAGATACGCAGTATTTT
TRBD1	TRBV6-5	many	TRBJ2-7	CASSYSGTGENEQYF	TGTGCCAGCAGTTACTCGGGGACAGGGGAAAACGAGCAGTACTTC
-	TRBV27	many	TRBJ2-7	CASRDSFSYEQYF	TGTGCCAGCAGAGACAGCTTCTCCTACGAGCAGTACTTC
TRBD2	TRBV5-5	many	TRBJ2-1	CASSLWTSGGDEQFF	TGTGCCAGCAGCTTGTGGACTAGCGGGGGTGATGAGCAGTTCTTC
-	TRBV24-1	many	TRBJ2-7	CATDGTSPVWSYEQYF	TGTGCCACCGATGGGACGTCTCCAGTGTGGTCCTACGAGCAGTACTTC
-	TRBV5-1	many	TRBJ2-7	CASSLAYSSYEQYF	TGCGCCAGCAGCTTGGCCTACAGCTCCTACGAGCAGTACTTC
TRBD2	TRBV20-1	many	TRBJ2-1	CSAPKPGLASQFF	TGCAGTGCCCCAAAACCGGGACTAGCGTCGCAGTTCTTC
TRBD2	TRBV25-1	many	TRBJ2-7	CASSEGLAGVRHYEQYF	TGTGCCAGCAGTGAGGGACTAGCGGGAGTGCGACATTACGAGCAGTACTTC
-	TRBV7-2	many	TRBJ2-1	CASTSGAGLFF	TGTGCCAGCACCTCGGGGGCCGGATTGTTCTTC
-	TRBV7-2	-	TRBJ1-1	CASSLGPGPNTEAFF	TGTGCCAGCAGCTTAGGACCGGGGCCGAACACTGAAGCTTTCTTT
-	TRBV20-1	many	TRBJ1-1	CSARQLQGPLNTEAFF	TGCAGTGCTAGACAATTACAGGGTCCCTTGAACACTGAAGCTTTCTTT
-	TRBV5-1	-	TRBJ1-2	CASSLAIPTVNYGYTF	TGCGCCAGCAGCTTGGCCATACCAACAGTTAACTATGGCTACACCTTC